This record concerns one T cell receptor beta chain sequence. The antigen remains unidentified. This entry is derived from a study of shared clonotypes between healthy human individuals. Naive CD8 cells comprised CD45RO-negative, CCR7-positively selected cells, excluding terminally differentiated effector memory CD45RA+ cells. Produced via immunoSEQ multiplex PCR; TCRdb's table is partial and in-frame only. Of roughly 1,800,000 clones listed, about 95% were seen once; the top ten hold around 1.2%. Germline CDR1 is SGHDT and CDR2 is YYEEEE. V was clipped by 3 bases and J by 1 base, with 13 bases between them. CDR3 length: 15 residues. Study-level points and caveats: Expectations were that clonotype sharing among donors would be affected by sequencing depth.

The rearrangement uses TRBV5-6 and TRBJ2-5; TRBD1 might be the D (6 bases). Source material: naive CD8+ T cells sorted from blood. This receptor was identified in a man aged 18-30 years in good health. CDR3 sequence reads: CASSSPGHLQETQYF. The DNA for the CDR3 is TGTGCCAGCAGCTCACCGGGACACCTCCAAGAGACCCAGTACTTC.